Listed below are T cell receptor beta chains from one sample, sequenced in a study of T cell repertoires in cytomegalovirus infection. Antigen specificity for these receptors is unknown. From the reads, TCRdb called clonotypes with MiXCR, one entry per CDR3 protein. The profile shows 300,000 to 400,000 distinct CDR3 sequences, almost 30% of them singletons. This sample comprised cultured PBMCs, obtained from culture after CMV antigen stimulation. These receptors were taken from a human donor in good health (CMV status not recorded). Some clones in this sample may be carry-over from other donors' samples. CDR3s include the opening cysteine and the closing phenylalanine or tryptophan. The D gene is left open where the match is weak. A clone size is listed for some rows: how often the clone was seen (once, few, many), or a class if it is expanded.

V	D	J	size	CDR3	DNA
TRBV6-5	TRBD2	TRBJ2-1	NA	CASRGGGGYNEQFF	TGTGCCAGCAGGGGGGGGGGGGGCTACAATGAGCAGTTCTTC
TRBV7-3	TRBD1	TRBJ1-1	NA	CASSLSDRGTEAFF	TGTGCCAGCAGCTTGTCGGACAGGGGTACTGAAGCTTTCTTT
TRBV11-2	NA	TRBJ1-5	NA	CASSRNNQPQHF	TGTGCCAGCAGTCGCAACAATCAGCCCCAGCATTTT
TRBV5-4	NA	TRBJ2-7	NA	CASSLWGGGINYNYEQYF	TGTGCCAGCAGCTTGTGGGGGGGCGGCATCAACTACAACTACGAGCAGTACTTC
TRBV6-5	NA	TRBJ2-3	few	CASSYGWGTQYF	TGTGCCAGCAGTTACGGCTGGGGTACGCAGTATTTT
TRBV12-3/TRBV12-4	TRBD1	TRBJ1-1	NA	CTSRWTGGTEAFF	TGTACCAGCAGGTGGACAGGGGGCACTGAAGCTTTCTTT
TRBV7-3	NA	TRBJ2-3	few	CASSSSVGDTQYF	TGTGCCAGCAGCTCCAGTGTGGGAGATACGCAGTATTTT
TRBV28	TRBD2	TRBJ2-3	NA	CASSSAMTSGSGSTDTQYF	TGTGCCAGCAGTTCCGCGATGACTAGCGGGAGTGGAAGCACAGATACGCAGTATTTT
TRBV5-1	NA	TRBJ1-3	NA	CASSRDNSGNTIYF	TGCGCCAGCAGCCGGGACAACTCTGGAAACACCATATATTTT
TRBV7-2	TRBD2	TRBJ2-1	few	CASSLGAGGLREFF	TGTGCCAGCAGCTTAGGGGCGGGGGGCCTCAGGGAGTTCTTC
TRBV7-8	NA	TRBJ1-1	many	CASSLGHGQMNTEAFF	TGTGCCAGCAGCTTAGGACATGGGCAGATGAACACTGAAGCTTTCTTT
TRBV9	NA	TRBJ2-5	NA	CASSLYGGEETQYF	TGTGCCAGCAGCCTATATGGGGGAGAGGAGACCCAGTACTTC
TRBV19	NA	TRBJ1-6	few	CASSTLGRSPLHF	TGTGCCAGTAGTACTCTGGGGAGGTCACCCCTCCACTTT
TRBV27	NA	TRBJ2-7	NA	CASSFRGRAYEQYF	TGTGCCAGCAGTTTTAGGGGGAGGGCCTACGAGCAGTACTTC
TRBV7-9	TRBD2	TRBJ2-1	few	CASSLGAETSGTDKQFF	TGTGCCAGCAGCTTAGGGGCGGAGACTAGCGGGACTGATAAGCAGTTCTTC
TRBV20-1	TRBD2	TRBJ2-2	few	CSASSPRTSGVNTGELFF	TGCAGTGCTAGTAGCCCTCGGACTAGCGGAGTCAACACCGGGGAGCTGTTTTTT
TRBV20-1	TRBD2	TRBJ2-1	NA	CSASSGGGNLGNEQFF	TGCAGTGCTAGTTCGGGCGGGGGGAATTTGGGGAATGAGCAGTTCTTC
TRBV6-8	TRBD2	TRBJ2-1	few	CATSGLAANEQFF	TGTGCCACCTCGGGACTAGCGGCCAATGAGCAGTTCTTC
TRBV6-1	NA	TRBJ2-1	few	CASSQYYNEQFF	TGTGCCAGCAGTCAATACTACAATGAGCAGTTCTTC
TRBV6-5	TRBD1	TRBJ2-7	NA	CASSLGTGMSYEQYF	TGTGCCAGCAGCCTCGGGACAGGGATGTCCTACGAGCAGTACTTC
TRBV5-8	NA	TRBJ2-1	NA	CASRPTSFSYNEQFF	TGTGCCAGCAGACCCACTTCCTTCTCCTACAATGAGCAGTTCTTC
TRBV10-3	NA	TRBJ1-1	few	CAIKRDLNTEAFF	TGTGCCATCAAGAGGGACTTGAACACTGAAGCTTTCTTT
TRBV6-1	NA	TRBJ1-1	few	CASSEAGGRTEAFF	TGTGCCAGCAGTGAGGCCGGGGGAAGGACTGAAGCTTTCTTT
TRBV20-1	NA	TRBJ1-6	NA	CSATDRSYNSPLHF	TGCAGTGCCACGGACAGATCCTATAATTCACCCCTCCACTTT
TRBV7-2	TRBD2	TRBJ2-7	NA	CASSLLPGLAGLSYEQYF	TGTGCCAGCAGCTTACTCCCGGGACTAGCGGGACTCTCCTACGAGCAGTACTTC
TRBV11-2	NA	TRBJ2-5	NA	CASSLDFFAEGEETQYF	TGTGCCAGCAGCTTAGATTTCTTCGCGGAGGGGGAAGAGACCCAGTACTTC
TRBV28	NA	TRBJ2-7	few	CASSYLGAEAEQYF	TGTGCCAGCAGTTACTTGGGAGCTGAGGCGGAGCAGTACTTC
TRBV5-1	NA	TRBJ1-3	once	CASSFIGLEPGNTIYF	TGCGCCAGCAGCTTTATTGGACTTGAGCCTGGAAACACCATATATTTT
TRBV9	TRBD2	TRBJ2-1	many	CASSVSSGRTNEQFF	TGTGCCAGCAGCGTCTCTAGCGGGAGGACCAATGAGCAGTTCTTC
TRBV11-2	NA	TRBJ2-3	many	CASSLTDGDTQYF	TGTGCCAGCAGCTTAACAGACGGAGATACGCAGTATTTT
TRBV11-1	TRBD1	TRBJ2-7	many	CASSYPGQGIDEQYF	TGTGCCAGCAGCTACCCGGGACAGGGGATCGACGAGCAGTACTTC
TRBV29-1	NA	TRBJ2-7	NA	CSVAQGSYEQYF	TGCAGCGTTGCACAGGGCTCCTACGAGCAGTACTTC
TRBV5-1	NA	TRBJ2-1	many	CASSLEAARSYNEQFF	TGCGCCAGCAGCTTGGAAGCGGCCCGCTCCTACAATGAGCAGTTCTTC
TRBV24-1	NA	TRBJ2-3	NA	CATSDWTADTQYF	TGTGCCACCAGTGACTGGACTGCAGATACGCAGTATTTT
TRBV6-1	NA	TRBJ1-5	NA	CASSEAGPNNQPQHF	TGTGCCAGCAGTGAAGCGGGACCTAATAATCAGCCCCAGCATTTT
TRBV28	NA	TRBJ2-1	NA	CASSHTPPTRHDPYNEQFF	TGTGCCAGCAGCCATACCCCACCGACCAGACACGACCCATACAATGAGCAGTTCTTC
TRBV20-1	NA	TRBJ2-3	NA	CSASFPNGDTQYF	TGCAGTGCTAGTTTTCCGAACGGGGATACGCAGTATTTT
TRBV12-3/TRBV12-4	NA	TRBJ2-6	once	CASSFGGREASGANVLTF	TGTGCCAGCAGTTTCGGGGGGCGCGAAGCCTCTGGGGCCAACGTCCTGACTTTC
TRBV7-2	TRBD2	TRBJ2-1	NA	CASSEGLAGAVEQFF	TGTGCCAGCAGCGAAGGACTAGCGGGAGCAGTTGAGCAGTTCTTC
TRBV7-3	NA	TRBJ2-7	many	CASSLQGGQSYEQYF	TGTGCCAGCAGCCTCCAGGGGGGGCAGAGCTACGAGCAGTACTTC
TRBV12-3/TRBV12-4	NA	TRBJ2-5	few	CASSFRGLETQYF	TGTGCCAGCAGTTTCCGGGGGTTAGAGACCCAGTACTTC
TRBV12-3/TRBV12-4	NA	TRBJ1-3	NA	CASSPRAGNTIYF	TGTGCCAGCAGCCCCAGGGCTGGAAACACCATATATTTT
TRBV5-4	NA	TRBJ2-7	few	CASSPGMAGSSYEQYF	TGTGCCAGCAGCCCGGGGATGGCGGGGAGCTCCTACGAGCAGTACTTC
TRBV20-1	NA	TRBJ1-4	NA	CSALRETNEKLFF	TGCAGTGCTCTCAGGGAAACTAATGAAAAACTGTTTTTT
TRBV30	TRBD1	TRBJ1-2	few	CAWRKGAAEIYGYTF	TGTGCCTGGAGAAAGGGGGCCGCTGAAATTTATGGCTACACCTTC
TRBV4-1	TRBD2	TRBJ2-7	many	CASSQVAGLAGGPGIYEQYF	TGCGCCAGCAGCCAAGTTGCGGGGCTAGCGGGAGGGCCGGGAATCTACGAGCAGTACTTC
TRBV2	TRBD1	TRBJ2-1	few	CASSVIGQGETQHEQFF	TGTGCCAGCAGCGTAATTGGACAGGGGGAGACTCAGCATGAGCAGTTCTTC
TRBV7-2	TRBD1	TRBJ2-1	many	CASSPRTGGAYNEQFF	TGTGCCAGCAGCCCTCGGACAGGGGGAGCCTACAATGAGCAGTTCTTC
TRBV11-2	NA	TRBJ2-5	many	CASSLAGSETQYF	TGTGCCAGCAGCTTAGCCGGGAGTGAGACCCAGTACTTC
TRBV7-2	NA	TRBJ2-1	NA	CASSQVWQGPTQDEQFF	TGTGCCAGCAGTCAAGTCTGGCAGGGGCCCACCCAGGATGAGCAGTTCTTC